Given below is one TCR beta chain in context. Its antigen is unidentified. The sample is drawn from a study of cytomegalovirus exposure and HLA in healthy donors. 60 Vbeta and 13 Jbeta primers were used in PCR. Sequencing was performed with immunoSEQ multiplex PCR; in TCRdb, only in-frame clones are kept and a portion is missing. Here the sample table reports roughly 51,000 clones. The germline gives CDR1 MDHEN, CDR2 SYDVKM. CDR3 size: 15 residues. V was pared by 7 bases and J by 5 bases, with 7 bases of the junction left unmatched. Study-level results: The authors judged a highly shared variant cluster likely a sequencing artifact.

This receptor was taken from a male donor in good health and CMV-seropositive. The chain employs TRBV28 and TRBJ2-5, with 13 nucleotides matching TRBD2. The sample taken for sequencing was PBMCs. In nucleotides, the CDR3 is TGTGCCAGCACCACTAGCGGGGGGGCCCGGGAGACCCAGTACTTC. Its translation is CASTTSGGARETQYF. Full variable domain (rest looked up from reference TRBV28 and TRBJ2-5): DVKVTQSSRYLVKRTGEKVFLECVQDMDHENMFWYRQDPGLGLRLIYFSYDVKMKEKGDIPEGYSVSREKKERFSLILESASTNQTSMYLCASTTSGGARETQYFGPGTRLLVL.